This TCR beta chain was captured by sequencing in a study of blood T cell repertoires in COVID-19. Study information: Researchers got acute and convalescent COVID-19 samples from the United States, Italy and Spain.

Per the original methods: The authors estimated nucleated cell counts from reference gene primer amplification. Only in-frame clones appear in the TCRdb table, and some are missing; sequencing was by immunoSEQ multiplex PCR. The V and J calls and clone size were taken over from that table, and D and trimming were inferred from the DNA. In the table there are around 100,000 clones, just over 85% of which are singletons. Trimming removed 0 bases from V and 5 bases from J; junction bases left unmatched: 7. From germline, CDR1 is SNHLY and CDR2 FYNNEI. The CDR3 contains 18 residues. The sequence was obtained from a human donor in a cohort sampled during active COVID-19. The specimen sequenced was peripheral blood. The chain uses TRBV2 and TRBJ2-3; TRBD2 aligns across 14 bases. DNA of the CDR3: TGTGCCAGCAGTGAAGCCGCGGGACTAGCGGGAGCGGGAGATACGCAGTATTTT. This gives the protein CASSEAAGLAGAGDTQYF. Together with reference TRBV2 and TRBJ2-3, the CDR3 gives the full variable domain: EPEVTQTPSHQVTQMGQEVILRCVPISNHLYFYWYRQILGQKVEFLVSFYNNEISEKSEIFDDQFSVERPDGSNFTLKIRSTKLEDSAMYFCASSEAAGLAGAGDTQYFGPGTRLTVL.